This T cell receptor beta chain was profiled in a study of blood T cell repertoires in COVID-19. Study background: Specimens from acute and convalescent COVID-19 originated in the United States, Italy and Spain. T cells, B-cell-depleted T cells, or PBMCs supplied cDNA or gDNA.

In the authors' methods: Estimation of nucleated cell counts was performed using reference gene primer amplification. Profiled with immunoSEQ multiplex PCR; TCRdb holds only in-frame clones, not every one. V and J calls and clone size come straight from that table; D and trimming were deduced from the DNA. This table holds 150,000 to 200,000 clones, around 82% found once. Germline assignment: CDR1 SGDLS and CDR2 YYNGEE. Trimming cost V 3 bases and J 0 bases; bases outside gene matches: 2. This CDR3 spans 14 amino acids. The genes are TRBV9 and TRBJ1-2; the match to TRBD1 covers 7 bases. This TCR was recovered from a man aged 55 to 70 who had recovered from COVID-19. The sample comprised peripheral blood. CDR3 nucleotide sequence: TGTGCCAGCAGCGACAGGGGAGCTAACTATGGCTACACCTTC. Protein product: CASSDRGANYGYTF.